Below are 19 T cell receptor beta chains sequenced from a single sample in a study of CD4 T cells in relation to SARS-CoV-2 and coronaviruses. No antigen has been assigned to these receptors. Before the COVID-19 pandemic, during about 2011-2019, CD4+ T cells were taken from unexposed donors. The cells were cultured for 9 to 11 days before CD4+ T cells were isolated. Produced via immunoSEQ multiplex PCR; TCRdb's table is partial and in-frame only. The sample lists 20,000 to 25,000 clones, 60% to 80% occurring once. The sample taken for sequencing was CD4+ T cells from PBMCs, cultured in vitro. The receptors stem from a human donor in good health.

V and J are TRBV7-2 and TRBJ2-3, with D uncertain. CDR1 and CDR2 (germline): SGHTA, FQGNSA. The CDR3 loop spans 14 amino acids. Deletions cut 5 bases from V and 0 bases from J, with 9 bases between. The CDR3 reads CASSPASSTDTQYF. CDR3 sequence (DNA): TGTGCCAGCAGCCCGGCCTCTAGCACAGATACGCAGTATTTT.

This chain joins TRBV2 and TRBJ2-3; TRBD1 matches at 10 bases. Germline lookup yields CDR1 SNHLY and CDR2 FYNNEI. V lost 7 bases, J lost 0 bases, and 13 bases stayed unmatched. The CDR3 runs 18 residues. The CDR3 region is CASMGPRDRGTSTDTQYF. The CDR3 bases are TGTGCCAGCATGGGGCCACGGGACAGGGGTACCAGCACAGATACGCAGTATTTT.

This chain uses TRBV7-8 with TRBJ1-2; D is unresolved. The CDR3 consists of 19 residues. The V gene lost 0 bases and the J gene lost 0 bases, with 20 bases spanning the gap. Germline V gene sequence: CDR1 SGHVS, CDR2 FQNEAQ. The CDR3 is CASSLAGFWESIANYGYTF. The CDR3 nucleotides read TGTGCCAGCAGCTTAGCCGGTTTCTGGGAGTCGATAGCTAACTATGGCTACACCTTC.

This clone was seen a single time. The chain couples TRBV7-2 to TRBJ2-5, with D possibly TRBD1 on 6 matching bases. Trimming stripped 5 bases from V and 2 bases from J, with 12 bases between. The CDR3 contains 14 residues. Germline V lookup: CDR1 SGHTA, CDR2 FQGNSA. The CDR3 bases are TGTGCCAGCAGCACAGGACAGCGACAAGAGACCCAGTACTTC. Amino acid sequence: CASSTGQRQETQYF.

The V gene is TRBV19, the J gene TRBJ1-4; 9 positions match TRBD1. The germline CDR1 and CDR2 sequences are LNHDA and SQIVND (reference sequence). The CDR3 extends over 14 amino acids. V shed 5 bases, J shed 6 bases, and the junction held 4 bases outside the gene matches. The CDR3 nucleotides are TGTGCCAGTAGTTGGGGACAGGGTTATGAAAAACTGTTTTTT. Residues: CASSWGQGYEKLFF.

In DNA, the CDR3 is TGTGCCAGCAGCTCATGGACAGGAATCACCGGGGAGCTGTTTTTT. It translates to CASSSWTGITGELFF. The V gene is TRBV7-9, the J gene TRBJ2-2; 7 bases are shared with TRBD1. This CDR3 is 15 amino acids long. Germline CDR1 and CDR2: SEHNR and FQNEAQ (reference sequence). J gave up 4 bases and V 4 bases, and 6 bases lay outside the gene matches.

The chain uses TRBV7-2 and TRBJ1-2; D remains ambiguous. This CDR3 spans 13 amino acids. Germline V gene lookup returns CDR1 SGHTA and CDR2 FQGNSA. The V gene lost 0 bases and the J gene lost 8 bases, with 10 bases spanning the gap. CDR3 coding DNA: TGTGCCAGCAGCTTAGCCTCCACCACCGGCTACACCTTC. Translated: CASSLASTTGYTF.

The chain recombines TRBV11-1 with TRBJ2-7; 7 bases fit TRBD2. The ends lost 6 bases at V and 3 bases at J; junction bases unmatched: 2. This CDR3 has 12 amino acids. Per the germline V gene, CDR1 is SGHAT and CDR2 is FQDESV (reference sequence). CDR3 in DNA: TGTGCCAGCAGAGGACTAGGCTACGAGCAGTACTTC. Translated, it gives CASRGLGYEQYF.

The chain couples TRBV9 to TRBJ2-5, with a tentative D call TRBD2 (5 bases). The CDR3 consists of 14 residues. The V end was cut by 4 bases, the J end by 1 base, with 11 bases between. Looked up from germline, CDR1 is SGDLS and CDR2 is YYNGEE. CDR3 sequence: CASSLQGSQETQYF. The DNA of the CDR3 is TGTGCCAGCAGCCTCCAAGGGAGCCAAGAGACCCAGTACTTC.

The chain recombines TRBV2 with TRBJ1-1; 7 bases match TRBD1. Germline-derived CDR1 and CDR2 are SNHLY and FYNNEI. This CDR3 is built from 17 residues. Trimming took 6 bases from V and 0 from J; bases not matched to a gene: 13. This CDR3 reads CASSAPPRGTMNTEAFF. DNA for the CDR3: TGTGCCAGCAGCGCCCCGCCCAGGGGGACTATGAACACTGAAGCTTTCTTT.

The gene calls are TRBV7-8 and TRBJ2-2; 7 bases align to TRBD2. V lost 5 bases and J lost 4; bases outside the gene matches: 10. This CDR3 comprises 16 residues. The germline V gene has CDR1 SGHVS and CDR2 FQNEAQ. The CDR3 sequence is CASSPPLREGTGELFF. The CDR3 DNA reads as TGTGCCAGCAGCCCCCCTCTAAGGGAGGGCACCGGGGAGCTGTTTTTT.

The chain couples TRBV19 to TRBJ2-3, with a weak D call TRBD1 (6 bases). CDR1 and CDR2 from the germline V gene are LNHDA and SQIVND (reference sequence). Trimming removed 7 bases at V and 2 bases at J, with 13 bases between. This CDR3 spans 14 amino acids. The chain's CDR3 is CASTPDRNTDTQYF. In DNA, the CDR3 is TGTGCCAGTACCCCGGACAGAAACACAGATACGCAGTATTTT.

This clone has a handful of counts. The rearrangement joins TRBV27 to TRBJ2-7, with TRBD1 matching 12 bases. The CDR3 length is 17 residues. The V and J ends lost 2 bases and 4 bases, in that order; junction bases with no gene match: 9. CDR1 MNHEY and CDR2 SMNVEV come from the germline V gene (reference sequence). For the CDR3, the DNA is TGTGCCAGCAGTTTACCTCCTCGGGGACAGGGGGCTTACGAGCAGTACTTC. It translates to CASSLPPRGQGAYEQYF.

This clone was found once. V and J are TRBV3-1 (or the pseudogene TRBV3-2) and TRBJ2-5, with no clear D. This CDR3 has 12 amino acids. V was shortened by 0 bases and J by 6 bases, with 5 bases between the two germline ends. Germline loops: CDR1 LGHDT, CDR2 YNNKEL (reference sequence). CDR3 DNA: TGTGCCAGCAGCCAAGATTTGCAGACCCAGTACTTC. Protein sequence: CASSQDLQTQYF.

The rearrangement joins TRBV12-5 to TRBJ1-1, with unresolved D. CDR1 LGHNT and CDR2 FRNRAP come from the germline V gene. The CDR3 contains 15 residues. CDR3 protein: CASERLSVMNTEAFF. The CDR3 nucleotides read TGTGCCTCTGAGCGGTTGTCGGTCATGAACACTGAAGCTTTCTTT.

J is TRBJ2-7 and V is TRBV7-2; tentative D call: TRBD2 (6 bases). Germline CDR1 and CDR2: SGHTA and FQGNSA. V was trimmed by 4 bases and J by 4 bases, leaving 8 bases between them. The CDR3 spans 12 residues. The CDR3, as DNA: TGTGCCAGCAGCTCCCGGGGGTACGAGCAGTACTTC. As protein: CASSSRGYEQYF.

The rearrangement uses TRBV5-6 and TRBJ2-1; D remains ambiguous. The CDR3 contains 14 residues. Germline V CDR1 and CDR2: SGHDT, YYEEEE. With 1 base removed from V and 9 bases from J, the gap between germline ends came to 14 bases. The CDR3 DNA is TGTGCCAGCAGCTTGAGGGAACCAGGTGGTGAGCAGTTCTTC. This gives the protein CASSLREPGGEQFF.

This clone is labeled as medium-sized. V is TRBV20-1 and J is TRBJ2-2; TRBD2 agrees at 8 bases. This CDR3 is 17 amino acids long. Trimming at V came to 3 bases and at J to 1 base, leaving 10 bases not matched to a gene. The V gene's germline CDR1 is DFQATT and CDR2 SNEGSKA (reference sequence). The CDR3 DNA reads as TGCAGTGCTAGTAGTGGGTCGGGAGGGGGGAACACCGGGGAGCTGTTTTTT. As protein: CSASSGSGGGNTGELFF.

This clone was seen more than once but under ten times. At one of its ends the junction is not consistent with the germline gene, which may arise from a read error. The chain joins TRBV7-7 to TRBJ2-2, with a weak D call TRBD2 (5 bases). CDR3 length equals 16 residues. The germline CDR1 and CDR2 sequences are SSHAT and FNYEAQ (reference sequence). CDR3 bases: TGTGCTAGCAGCGCCCGGGGAAGGCCGGACACCGGGGAGCTGTTTTTT. Translated: CASSARGRPDTGELFF. Supplemented by reference TRBV7-7 and TRBJ2-2, the full variable domain reads GAGVSQSPRYKVTKRGQDVTLRCDPISSHATLYWYQQALGQGPEFLTYFNYEAQPDKSGLPSDRFSAERPEGSISTLTIQRTEQRDSAMYRCASSARGRPDTGELFFGEGSRLTVL.